The sample holds many counts of the clone carrying this T cell receptor (beta chain). Antigen unknown. The CDR3 has 14 amino acids. V was clipped by 3 bases and J by 4 bases; unmatched bases: 5. The V gene's germline CDR1 is DFQATT and CDR2 SNEGSKA (reference sequence). The source of the sample is a study of post-analysis software for immune sequencing data. As for the study in general: The courses of disease that were included comprised relapsing-remitting, secondary progressive and progressive-relapsing multiple sclerosis. Whole-study results and caveats: Elevated frequency relative to controls characterized several TRBV segments in patients, TRBV5-6, TRBV5-1 and TRBV20-1 among them. Multiple sclerosis was associated with a significant reduction in normalized Chao1 diversity relative to controls. Same-batch preparations were strongly co-clustered by F measure.

Incorporated into the TCR beta cDNA libraries were unique molecular identifiers, which served to reduce PCR and sequencing biases. Between roughly 1 and 10 million T cells gave rise to hundreds of thousands of cDNA molecules. Using its own MiXCR run on the PCR reads, TCRdb lists one record per CDR3 protein. The profile covers some 500,000 distinct CDR3 sequences, with roughly 46% appearing a single time and around an eighth taken by the ten largest. The TCR was taken from a girl aged 10 to 17 with multiple sclerosis. This chain joins TRBV20-1 and TRBJ1-2, with 10 bases identical to TRBD1. Source material: blood. The CDR3 protein is CSASRTGGVYGYTF. For the CDR3, the DNA is TGCAGTGCTAGTCGGACAGGGGGTGTCTATGGCTACACCTTC.